The T cell receptor beta chain described here comes from a study of shared clonotypes between healthy human individuals. With respect to this clone: No antigen is known for it.

Trimming shortened V by 1 base and J by 5 bases, and 9 bases separated the two germline ends. Germline CDR1 and CDR2: SGHRS and YFSETQ. This CDR3 region has 13 residues. Libraries were prepared by immunoSEQ multiplex PCR; TCRdb keeps only in-frame clonotypes and omits some of them. The table records over 300,000 clones, around 87% of them present only once. Overall study results and limits: Rarefaction indicated that sorted-subset sequencing remained incomplete although depth was large.

This TCR came from a man aged 18 to 29 in good health. The chain couples TRBV5-1 to TRBJ1-2; unclear D gene. Sequencing was carried out using memory CD8+ T cells sorted from blood. Subset here: CD45RO+ cells pooled with CCR7-negative TemRA cells. The CDR3 nucleotides are TGCGCCAGCAGCTTGCCAGTCGGTTATGGCTACACCTTC. Translating gives CASSLPVGYGYTF.